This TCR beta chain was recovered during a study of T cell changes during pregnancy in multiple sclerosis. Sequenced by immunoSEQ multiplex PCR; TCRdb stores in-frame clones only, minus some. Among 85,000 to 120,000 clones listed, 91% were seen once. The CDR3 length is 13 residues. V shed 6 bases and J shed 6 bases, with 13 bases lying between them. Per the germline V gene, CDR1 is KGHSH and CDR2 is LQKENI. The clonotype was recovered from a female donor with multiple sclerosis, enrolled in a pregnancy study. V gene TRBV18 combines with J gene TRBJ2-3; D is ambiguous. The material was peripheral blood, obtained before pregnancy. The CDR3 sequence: CASSLLSRDTQYF. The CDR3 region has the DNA TGTGCCAGCTCCTTACTATCCCGGGATACGCAGTATTTT. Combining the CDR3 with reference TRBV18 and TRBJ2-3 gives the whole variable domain NAGVMQNPRHLVRRRGQEARLRCSPMKGHSHVYWYRQLPEEGLKFMVYLQKENIIDESGMPKERFSAEFPKEGPSILRIQQVVRGDSAAYFCASSLLSRDTQYFGPGTRLTVL.